The T cell receptor (beta chain) described here comes from a study of spatial heterogeneity in lung cancer. The study's findings and limits: Tumoral mutation counts were tracked by counts of expanded intratumoral alpha and beta TCRs. Coverage estimated for tumor T cells reached 7% to 7.5% for alpha chains and around 13% for beta chains.

CDR3 length equals 15 residues. Germline V gene lookup returns CDR1 SNHLY and CDR2 FYNNEI. Trimming removed 7 bases from V and 6 bases from J, with 22 bases in between. Concerning this clonotype: Its antigen is currently unknown.

TCRdb used MiXCR to reprocess the 5' RACE reads, holding one entry per CDR3 protein. The sample has 20,000 to 25,000 distinct CDR3 sequences; approximately 15% are singletons. Specified time point: sample taken at primary tumor resection. Samples were donated by 72 untreated early-stage non-small cell lung cancer patients. The rearrangement links TRBV2 to TRBJ2-7; TRBD1 is a possible D gene (5 bases). The sample here was lung tumor tissue, taken at surgery. This TCR was recovered from a female donor with early-stage non-small cell lung cancer. The CDR3 bases are TGTGCCAGCACCCTTTGGCAGGGCCCCCAGTCCGAGCAGTACTTC. This codes for CASTLWQGPQSEQYF.